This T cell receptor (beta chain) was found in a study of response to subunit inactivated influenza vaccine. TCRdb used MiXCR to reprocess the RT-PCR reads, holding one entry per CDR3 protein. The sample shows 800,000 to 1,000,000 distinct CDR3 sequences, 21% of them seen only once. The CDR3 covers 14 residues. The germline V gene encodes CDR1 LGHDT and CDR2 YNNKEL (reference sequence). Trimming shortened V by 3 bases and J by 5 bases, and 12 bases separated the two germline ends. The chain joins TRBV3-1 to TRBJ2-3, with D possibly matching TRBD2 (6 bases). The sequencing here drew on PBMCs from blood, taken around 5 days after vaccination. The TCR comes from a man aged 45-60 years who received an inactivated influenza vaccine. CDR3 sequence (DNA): TGTGCCAGCAGCCAGTCTAGCGAATTAGATACGCAGTATTTT. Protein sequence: CASSQSSELDTQYF.